This TCR beta chain was sequenced for a study of a mutant IDH1 vaccine in newly diagnosed glioma. Looking at the study overall: Patients got radiotherapy, temozolomide, or both beforehand, and most got both.

Concerning this clone: Its antigen is not identified.

The germline V gene has CDR1 SEHNR and CDR2 FQNEAQ (reference sequence). Deletions cut 5 bases from V and 1 base from J, with 11 bases between. The CDR3 is made up of 14 amino acids. Only in-frame clones appear in the TCRdb table, and some are missing; sequencing was by immunoSEQ multiplex PCR. The repertoire includes under 50,000 clones, 91% of them detected once, and around 4% sits in the top ten. Sample time point: week 23, last vaccination. The study gave 300 ug of mutant IDH1 20-mer peptide per vaccine dose, with topical imiquimod. Donors' newly diagnosed IDH1-mutant WHO grade 3 or 4 astrocytomas lacked nuclear ATRX.

The chain combines TRBV7-9 with TRBJ2-5; D is ambiguous. The origin of this receptor is a man aged 50 or older with glioma. Sequences were derived from PBMCs, sampled from a glioma patient whose treatment included an IDH1 peptide vaccine. CDR3 in DNA: TGTGCCAGCAGCGTTACAAAGTCCCAAGAGACCCAGTACTTC. Its protein is CASSVTKSQETQYF.